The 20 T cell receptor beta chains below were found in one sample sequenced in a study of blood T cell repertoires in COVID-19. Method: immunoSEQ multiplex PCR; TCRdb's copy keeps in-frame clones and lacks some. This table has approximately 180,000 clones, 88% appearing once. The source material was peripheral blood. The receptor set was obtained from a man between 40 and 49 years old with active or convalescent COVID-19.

The DNA for the CDR3 is TGTGCCAGCAGTATCCGACAGGGCGTCACATCGGCCCCGGCTAGTCAGCCCCAGCATTTT. It translates to CASSIRQGVTSAPASQPQHF. This sequence joins TRBV28 and TRBJ1-5, with 7 bases aligning to TRBD1. The V segment lost 5 bases and the J segment 6 bases; nucleotides outside the gene matches: 25. Germline assignment: CDR1 MDHEN and CDR2 SYDVKM. The CDR3 spans 20 residues.

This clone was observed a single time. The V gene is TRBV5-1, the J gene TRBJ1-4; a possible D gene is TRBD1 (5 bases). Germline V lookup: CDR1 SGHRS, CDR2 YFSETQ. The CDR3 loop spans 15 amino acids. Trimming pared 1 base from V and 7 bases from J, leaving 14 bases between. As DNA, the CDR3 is TGCGCCAGCAGCTTGTCCGGAGGGGACGGTGAAAAACTGTTTTTT. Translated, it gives CASSLSGGDGEKLFF. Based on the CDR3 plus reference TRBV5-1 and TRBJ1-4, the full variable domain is KAGVTQTPRYLIKTRGQQVTLSCSPISGHRSVSWYQQTPGQGLQFLFEYFSETQRNKGNFPGRFSGRQFSNSRSEMNVSTLELGDSALYLCASSLSGGDGEKLFFGSGTQLSVL.

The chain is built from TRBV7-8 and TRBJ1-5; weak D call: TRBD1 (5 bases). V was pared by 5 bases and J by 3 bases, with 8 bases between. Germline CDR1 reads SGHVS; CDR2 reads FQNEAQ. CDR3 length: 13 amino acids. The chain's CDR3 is CASSGGDNQPQHF. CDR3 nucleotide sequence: TGTGCCAGCAGCGGGGGGGACAATCAGCCCCAGCATTTT.

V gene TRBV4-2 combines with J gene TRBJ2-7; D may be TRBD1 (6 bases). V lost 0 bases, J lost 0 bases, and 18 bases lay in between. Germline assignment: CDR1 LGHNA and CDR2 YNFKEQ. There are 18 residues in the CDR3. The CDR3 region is CASSQDGGRDKHSYEQYF. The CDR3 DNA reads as TGTGCCAGCAGCCAAGATGGGGGAAGGGACAAACACTCCTACGAGCAGTACTTC.

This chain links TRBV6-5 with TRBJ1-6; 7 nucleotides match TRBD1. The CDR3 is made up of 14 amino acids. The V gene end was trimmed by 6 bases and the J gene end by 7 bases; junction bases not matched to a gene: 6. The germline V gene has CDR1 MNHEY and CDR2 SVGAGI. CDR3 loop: CASRARDRNSPLHF. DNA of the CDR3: TGTGCCAGCAGGGCCAGGGACAGAAATTCACCCCTCCACTTT.

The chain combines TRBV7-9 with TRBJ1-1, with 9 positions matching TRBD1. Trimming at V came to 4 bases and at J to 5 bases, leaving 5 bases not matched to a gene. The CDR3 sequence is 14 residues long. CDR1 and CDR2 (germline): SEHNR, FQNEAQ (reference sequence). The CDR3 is CASSSQGAGTEAFF. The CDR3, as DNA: TGTGCCAGCAGCTCACAGGGGGCAGGTACTGAAGCTTTCTTT.

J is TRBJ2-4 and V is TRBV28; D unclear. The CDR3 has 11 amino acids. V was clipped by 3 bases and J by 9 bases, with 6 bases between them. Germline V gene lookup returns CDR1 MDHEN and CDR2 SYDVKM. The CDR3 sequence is CASSLSSIQYF. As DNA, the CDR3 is TGTGCCAGCAGTTTGTCTAGCATTCAGTACTTC. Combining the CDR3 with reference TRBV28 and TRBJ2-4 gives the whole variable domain DVKVTQSSRYLVKRTGEKVFLECVQDMDHENMFWYRQDPGLGLRLIYFSYDVKMKEKGDIPEGYSVSREKKERFSLILESASTNQTSMYLCASSLSSIQYFGAGTRLSVL.

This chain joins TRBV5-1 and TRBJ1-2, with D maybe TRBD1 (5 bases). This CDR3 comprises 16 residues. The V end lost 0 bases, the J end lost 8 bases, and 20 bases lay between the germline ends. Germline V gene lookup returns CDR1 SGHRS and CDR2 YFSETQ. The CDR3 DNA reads TGCGCCAGCAGCTTGGTAGGGGCCGGAGAGCAATCGGGCTACACCTTC. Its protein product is CASSLVGAGEQSGYTF.

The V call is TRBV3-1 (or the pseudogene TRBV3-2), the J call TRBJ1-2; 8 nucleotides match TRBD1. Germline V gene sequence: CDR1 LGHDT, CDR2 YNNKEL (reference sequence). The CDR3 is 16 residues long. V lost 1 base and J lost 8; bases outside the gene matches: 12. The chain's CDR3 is CASSQVSTGGKGGYTF. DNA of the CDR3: TGTGCCAGCAGCCAAGTCTCCACAGGGGGTAAGGGAGGCTACACCTTC.

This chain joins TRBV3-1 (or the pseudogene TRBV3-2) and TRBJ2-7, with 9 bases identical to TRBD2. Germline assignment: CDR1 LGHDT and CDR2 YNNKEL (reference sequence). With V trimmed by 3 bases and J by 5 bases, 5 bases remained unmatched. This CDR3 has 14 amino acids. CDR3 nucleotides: TGTGCCAGCAGCCAGGCGGGAGGGGCCCACGAGCAGTACTTC. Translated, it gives CASSQAGGAHEQYF.

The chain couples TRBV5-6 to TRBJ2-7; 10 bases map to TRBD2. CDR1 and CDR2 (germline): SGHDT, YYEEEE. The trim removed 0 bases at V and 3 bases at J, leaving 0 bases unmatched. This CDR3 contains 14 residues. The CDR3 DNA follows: TGTGCCAGCAGCTTGGCTAGCGGGAGCTACGAGCAGTACTTC. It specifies CASSLASGSYEQYF.

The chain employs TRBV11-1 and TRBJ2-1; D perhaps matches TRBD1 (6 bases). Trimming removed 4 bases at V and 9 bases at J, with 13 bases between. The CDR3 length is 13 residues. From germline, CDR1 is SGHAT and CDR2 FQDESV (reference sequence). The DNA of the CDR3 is TGTGCCAGCAGCTGGCAGGGGCCGGTTGAGCAGTTCTTC. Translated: CASSWQGPVEQFF.

The CDR3 spells CASSFLSRTGNTEAFF. CDR3 DNA sequence: TGTGCCAGCAGCTTCCTTTCAAGGACAGGGAACACTGAAGCTTTCTTT. The gene calls are TRBV5-4 and TRBJ1-1; 7 nucleotides line up with TRBD1. Germline values: CDR1 SGHNT, CDR2 YYREEE (reference sequence). CDR3 length equals 16 residues. V lost 2 bases to trimming and J lost 1 base; unmatched junction nucleotides: 8.

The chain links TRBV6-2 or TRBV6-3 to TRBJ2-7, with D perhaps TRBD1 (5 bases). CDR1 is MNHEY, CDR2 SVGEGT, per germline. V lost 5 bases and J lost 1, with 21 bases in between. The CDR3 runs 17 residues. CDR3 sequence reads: CASSPGNTGLLSYEQYF. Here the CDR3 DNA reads TGTGCCAGCAGTCCCGGAAACACAGGTCTCCTTTCCTACGAGCAGTACTTC.

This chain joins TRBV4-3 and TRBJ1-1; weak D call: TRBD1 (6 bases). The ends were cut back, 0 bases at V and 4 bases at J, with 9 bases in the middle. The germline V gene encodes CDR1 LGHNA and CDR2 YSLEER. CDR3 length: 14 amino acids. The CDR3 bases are TGCGCCAGCAGCCAAGAGACAGGTAGCACTGAAGCTTTCTTT. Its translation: CASSQETGSTEAFF.

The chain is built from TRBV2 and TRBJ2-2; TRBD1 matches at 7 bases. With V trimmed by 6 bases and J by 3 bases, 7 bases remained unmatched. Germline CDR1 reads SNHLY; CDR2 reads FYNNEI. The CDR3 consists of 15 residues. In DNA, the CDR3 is TGTGCCAGCAGGGTACAGGGGTCGGACACCGGGGAGCTGTTTTTT. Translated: CASRVQGSDTGELFF.

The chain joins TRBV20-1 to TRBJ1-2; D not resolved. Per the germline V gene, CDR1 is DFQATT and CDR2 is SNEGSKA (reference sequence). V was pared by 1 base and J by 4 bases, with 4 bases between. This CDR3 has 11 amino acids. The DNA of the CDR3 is TGCAGTGCTAGAGTTCGCTATGGCTACACCTTC. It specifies CSARVRYGYTF.

The CDR3 here is CASSLEGGGNTDTQYF. DNA for the CDR3: TGTGCCAGCAGCTTAGAAGGGGGGGGAAACACAGATACGCAGTATTTT. V usage is TRBV11-3 and J usage is TRBJ2-3, with a possible D match to TRBD2 (7 bases). CDR1 is SGHNT and CDR2 is YENEEA in the germline V gene. V was cut by 0 bases and J by 2 bases, with 12 bases left in between. The CDR3 runs 16 residues. The full variable domain, with the rest looked up from reference TRBV11-3 and TRBJ2-3, is EAGVVQSPRYKIIEKKQPVAFWCNPISGHNTLYWYLQNLGQGPELLIRYENEEAVDDSQLPKDRFSAERLKGVDSTLKIQPAELGDSAVYLCASSLEGGGNTDTQYFGPGTRLTVL.

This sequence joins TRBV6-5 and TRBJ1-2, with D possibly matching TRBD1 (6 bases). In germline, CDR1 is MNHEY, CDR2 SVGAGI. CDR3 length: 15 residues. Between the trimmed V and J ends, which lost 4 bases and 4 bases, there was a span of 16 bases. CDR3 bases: TGTGCCAGCAGTTCCCCCGGGGGGGCATTCTATGGCTACACCTTC. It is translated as CASSSPGGAFYGYTF.

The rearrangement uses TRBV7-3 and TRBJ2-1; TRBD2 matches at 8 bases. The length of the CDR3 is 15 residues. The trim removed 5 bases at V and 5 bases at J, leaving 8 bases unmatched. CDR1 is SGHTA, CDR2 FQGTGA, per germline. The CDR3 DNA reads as TGTGCCAGCAGCCCAGGCGGGGGGCCGAACAATGAGCAGTTCTTC. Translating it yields CASSPGGGPNNEQFF.